This T cell receptor beta chain was sequenced during a study of T cells after yellow fever vaccination. Study-wide points: Among primary-vaccination clones, most reappeared after the booster, at approximately 96% for CD4 and roughly 88% for CD8.

Comments on this clonotype: What it binds is not known.

TCRdb independently ran MiXCR on the 5' RACE reads; one entry per CDR3 protein. The top ten clones hold about a sixth of a sample with some 420,000 distinct CDR3 sequences, around 19% of them seen once. V lost 1 base and J 0 bases, leaving 19 bases between the germline ends. Looked up from germline, CDR1 is MGHRA and CDR2 is YSYEKL. This CDR3 has 19 amino acids. The sequence was collected from a man between 18 and 29 years old who received the YFV17D yellow fever vaccine. The chain links TRBV4-1 to TRBJ2-1; D might be TRBD1 (7 bases). Specimen: PBMCs, collected before the yellow fever booster vaccination. The CDR3 loop reads CASSQGQPGQTSSYNEQFF. DNA of the CDR3: TGCGCCAGCAGCCAAGGCCAACCGGGACAGACTAGCTCCTACAATGAGCAGTTCTTC.